Ten or more counts support the clone carrying this T cell receptor beta chain. The data originate from a study of metastatic and nonmetastatic thyroid tumors. On the study more broadly: The study looked at repertoires side by side in blood and in tumor or nodule tissue from malignant and benign thyroid patients.

TCRdb re-called clones from the PCR reads using MiXCR. The sample carries some 40,000 clones, approximately 20% recorded once. Treatment of any kind had been given to no patient before thyroid surgery. The sample taken for sequencing was blood. The receptor comes from a female donor with papillary thyroid cancer or a benign thyroid nodule (not recorded which). Some clones in this sample may be carry-over from other donors' samples.

CDR3 sequence (DNA): TGTGCCAGCAGCCCGGGACGGCAATACGAGCAGTACTTC. Its translation: CASSPGRQYEQYF. J is TRBJ2-7 and V is TRBV7-2; the D call may be TRBD1 or TRBD2 (5 bases each). There are 13 residues in the CDR3. Trimming took 5 bases from V and 4 from J, leaving 12 bases between them. Germline V gene lookup returns CDR1 SGHTA and CDR2 FQGNSA.